A selection of T cell receptor delta chains follows, all from one sample in a study of gamma-delta chains in newborns, infants, children. TCRdb re-called the reads using CATT. The table records about 3,100 delta-chain clones, approximately 50% of them present only once. The sequenced sample was blood. The receptors were sampled from a child who received the measles vaccine. CDR3s include the opening cysteine and the closing phenylalanine or tryptophan. Fields, in order: J gene, D gene, clone size, V gene, CDR3 DNA, CDR3 protein. The D gene is left open where the match is weak. Clone size appears in some rows only: once, few, many, or a class for an expanded clone.

>TRDJ3|TRDD3|medium-sized|TRDV2
TGTGCCTGTGACGCAATACTGGGGGATAGCTCCTGGGACACCCGACAGATGTTTTTC
CACDAILGDSSWDTRQMFF
>TRDJ1|TRDD3|large|TRDV2
TGTGCCTGTGACCCACTTACTGGGGGTCCGCCGAGCACCGATAAACTCATCTTT
CACDPLTGGPPSTDKLIF
>TRDJ1|TRDD3|medium-sized|TRDV1
TGTGCTCTTGGGGAACTGGTCGGCCTACGTTGCTTGGCTTGGGGGATATTTAAATGGACCACCGATAAACTCATCTTT
CALGELVGLRCLAWGIFKWTTDKLIF
>TRDJ1|TRDD3|medium-sized|TRDV1
TGTGCTCTTGGGTCCCCCTACGGCTACTGGGGGATAATTCCTATTAAGTACACCGATAAACTCATCTTT
CALGSPYGYWGIIPIKYTDKLIF
>TRDJ1|-|medium-sized|TRDV3
TGTGCCTCCACCGTTGAGGCACCTAGAACGCCCCCAGGGCCCTGGGGCCAGTACACCGATAAACTCATCTTT
CASTVEAPRTPPGPWGQYTDKLIF
>TRDJ3|-|medium-sized|TRDV2
TGTGCCTGTGACACCGTCGACTCCTGGGACACCCGACAGATGTTTTTC
CACDTVDSWDTRQMFF
>TRDJ1|TRDD2|once|TRDV3
TGTGCCTCCAGCTTCCTATGGCGAAAGGATTGGGAGAAACTCATCTTT
CASSFLWRKDWEKLIF
>TRDJ1|-|-|TRDV1
TGTGCTCTTGGGTCCCCCCCTCGTGGTGGGAGAAAACTAATCTTT
CALGSPPRGGRKLIF
>TRDJ1|TRDD3|medium-sized|TRDV3
TGTGCCTTCTCAAACCCCCGAGCCTTCCTACCCCTGGGGGATACACCCGATAAACTCATCTTT
CAFSNPRAFLPLGDTPDKLIF
>TRDJ3|TRDD3|-|TRDV1
TGTGCTCTTGGGGAACCCCTAATTCCTCTGGGGGATTCGCGCTCCTGGGACACCCGACAGATGTTTTTC
CALGEPLIPLGDSRSWDTRQMFF
>TRDJ1|-|once|TRDV1
TGTGCCCTTGGGGAACGCCCTTACTTCAGACAATCCTCGGATAGGAGGACCGATAAACTCATCTTT
CALGERPYFRQSSDRRTDKLIF
>TRDJ1|TRDD3|few|TRDV1
TGTGCCATTGTACAGCCCCTGTACTGGGGGATCACCAAAGGCGGCACCGATAAACTCATCTTT
CAIVQPLYWGITKGGTDKLIF
>TRDJ3|-|medium-sized|TRDV2
TGTGCCTGTGACACCGTGAGCTCCTGGGACACCCGACAGATGTTTTTC
CACDTVSSWDTRQMFF
>TRDJ1|TRDD3|-|TRDV3
TGTGCCTTTGGCTGGGGGAGGTGCACCGATAAACGCATCTTT
CAFGWGRCTDKRIF
>TRDJ1|TRDD3|medium-sized|TRDV2
TGTGCCTGTGACTTCCTACTGGGGGATACCGATAAACTCATCTTT
CACDFLLGDTDKLIF
>TRDJ1|-|-|TRDV1
TGTGCTCTTGGGGTCTTGCCTTCCTCGAAAGGCTGGGGTGGTCGACTCATCTTT
CALGVLPSSKGWGGRLIF
>TRDJ1|TRDD3|few|TRDV1
TGTGCTCTTGGGGAACACTGCGTTGGGGGATACTCGGCACAGAAAGGAGCCGGCCACGATAAACTCATCTTT
CALGEHCVGGYSAQKGAGHDKLIF
>TRDJ1|TRDD3|medium-sized|TRDV1
TGTGCTCTTGGGGGCTACTGGGGTTTAAAACTCATCTTT
CALGGYWGLKLIF
>TRDJ1|TRDD3|large|TRDV1
TGTGCTCTTGGGCCCTTGGCTTCCTACCTCTACTGGGGGATACGGGGCGCCACCGATAAACTCATCTTT
CALGPLASYLYWGIRGATDKLIF
>TRDJ1|-|medium-sized|TRDV2
TGTGCCTGTGTTAAACCCCAACCCATCAAACTCATCTTT
CACVKPQPIKLIF
>TRDJ1|-|-|TRAV29/DV5
-
CSVLLCSVYWGIRYDTDKLIF
>TRDJ1|TRDD3|-|TRDV1
TGTGCTCTTGGGGAAAACTCCTCTACGGGGTGTACTGGGGGATACAGGGGTCTACATAAACTCATCTTT
CALGENSSTGCTGGYRGLHKLIF
>TRDJ1|-|large|TRDV3
TGTGCCTCTTCTTCCCTCCGGGGGGAATACACCGATAAACTCATCTTT
CASSSLRGEYTDKLIF
>TRDJ1|TRDD3|medium-sized|TRDV3
TGTGCCTTTAGGGTGGGCTACTGGGGGTCCTCCTTCTACACCGATAAACTCATCTTT
CAFRVGYWGSSFYTDKLIF
>TRDJ1|TRDD2|medium-sized|TRDV3
TGTGCCTCGGCCTTCCTTTTGTACACCGATAAACTCATCTTT
CASAFLLYTDKLIF
>TRDJ1|-|-|TRDV1
TGTGCTCTTAAATGGCCCCCACGCCTTAACACCGATAAACTCATCTTT
CALKWPPRLNTDKLIF
>TRDJ1|TRDD3|-|TRDV1
TGTGCTCTTGGGGATTCTACAACGTACTGGGGGTGGGTCTGTAAACTCATCTTT
CALGDSTTYWGWVCKLIF
>TRDJ3|TRDD3|medium-sized|TRDV2
TGTGCCTGTGACACCTGGGGGATAAGCTCCTGGGACACCCGACAGATGTTTTTC
CACDTWGISSWDTRQMFF
>TRDJ2|TRDD3|large|TRDV2
TGTGCCTGTGACGTACTGGGGGAGACAGCACAACTCTTCTTT
CACDVLGETAQLFF
>TRDJ3|TRDD3|-|TRDV2
TGTGCCTGCGACACCTGGGGGGCCAGCTCCTGGGACACCCGACAGATGTTTTTC
CACDTWGASSWDTRQMFF
>TRDJ1|-|few|TRDV1
TGTGCTCTTGGGGAACCCTCTTCCGCCGAAAGTGAACCCTTCGCTCGGGATGGGAGTCTAAAACTCATCTTT
CALGEPSSAESEPFARDGSLKLIF